The rows below give T cell receptor beta chains drawn from one sample of a study of T cell repertoires and leukemia-associated antigens. Their cognate antigens are unknown. TCRdb re-called the 5' RACE reads through MiXCR, storing one row per CDR3 protein. The table records 9,000 to 15,000 distinct CDR3 sequences, about two fifths of them present only once. The sequencing input was CD3+ T cells sorted from blood and cultured. Receptor source: a female donor in good health. The CDR3 runs from the conserved cysteine through the conserved F or W. The D gene is left open where the match is weak. Only some rows state a clone size, as once, few, many or a class for expanded clones.

TGTGCCAGCAGCTTAATCTCGCTAGCGACAGATACGCAGTATTTT	CASSLISLATDTQYF	TRBV11-2	NA	NA	TRBJ2-3
TGCAGTGCTAGCGCCCCGGGACTAGCGGGGAACCAAGAGACCCAGTACTTC	CSASAPGLAGNQETQYF	TRBV20-1	once	TRBD2	TRBJ2-5
TGTGCCTGGAGTGTACTAGGGGCAGATTCCGAGGCAGTATTT	CAWSVLGADSEAVF	TRBV30	NA	NA	TRBJ1-1
TGTGCCAGCAGTGTGTCTAGTGGTGCAGATACGCAGTATTTT	CASSVSSGADTQYF	TRBV6-4	medium-sized	NA	TRBJ2-3
TGTGCCAGCAGCCAAGACACTAGCACAGATACGCAGTATTTT	CASSQDTSTDTQYF	TRBV4-2	medium-sized	NA	TRBJ2-3
TGTGCCATCAGAGCAGCGGGACAGCCGAACACTGAAGCTTTCTTT	CAIRAAGQPNTEAFF	TRBV10-3	medium-sized	TRBD1	TRBJ1-1
TGTGCCAGCAGTGTGTGGCAGAACACTGAAGCTTTCTTT	CASSVWQNTEAFF	TRBV12-3/TRBV12-4	medium-sized	NA	TRBJ1-1
TGCGCCAGCAGCCCCCGGACCCAAGAGACCCAGTACTTT	CASSPRTQETQYF	TRBV4-1	many	NA	TRBJ2-5
TGTGCCAGCAAGACTCTAGCGGGAGTCTACGAGCAGTACTTC	CASKTLAGVYEQYF	TRBV6-1	NA	TRBD2	TRBJ2-7
TGTGCCAGCAGACCCGACAGAACTGCAACTAATGAAAAACTGTTTTTT	CASRPDRTATNEKLFF	TRBV6-2/TRBV6-3	NA	NA	TRBJ1-4
TGTGCCAGCAGTGGGACCGACGTCCGTAACTACAATGAGCAGTTCTTC	CASSGTDVRNYNEQFF	TRBV25-1	few	NA	TRBJ2-1
TGCAGTGCTAGAGATCTGAGGGCGGGAGGGCCGCATGAGCAGTTCTTC	CSARDLRAGGPHEQFF	TRBV20-1	NA	TRBD2	TRBJ2-1
TGTGCCACCAGCAGAGTCGGCGGGAGGGTGTACGAGCAGTACTTC	CATSRVGGRVYEQYF	TRBV15	few	TRBD2	TRBJ2-7
TGTGCCAGCAGGGACAGTTTCCGGTCCCATCTTTCCGAGCAGTACTTC	CASRDSFRSHLSEQYF	TRBV6-1	many	NA	TRBJ2-7
TGCAGCGTTGTTAGACAGGGCACAGATACGCAGTATTTT	CSVVRQGTDTQYF	TRBV29-1	few	NA	TRBJ2-3
TGCGCCAGCAGCCAACTCGTGATACTAGCGGGAGGATCCAATGAGCAGTTCTTC	CASSQLVILAGGSNEQFF	TRBV4-1	medium-sized	TRBD2	TRBJ2-1
TGCAGTGCTAGTCCAGGACAGGGAGGGGACATTCAGTACTTC	CSASPGQGGDIQYF	TRBV20-1	NA	NA	TRBJ2-4
TGTGCCAGCAGCTTAGGTCTAGCGGGAGAAGATACGCAGTATTTT	CASSLGLAGEDTQYF	TRBV7-2	NA	TRBD2	TRBJ2-3
TGCAGTGCTAGAGTGGCGACTAGGGGTTCCTTTCGGTTCTTC	CSARVATRGSFRFF	TRBV20-1	NA	NA	TRBJ2-1
TGTGCCGGCAGCCCCCCGGGACCCCTGAGGGCCAATGAGCAATTCTTC	CAGSPPGPLRANEQFF	TRBV6-2/TRBV6-3	NA	NA	TRBJ2-1
TGCAGCGTTGGGCGACTAGCGGGAGGGGGAACCGGGGAGCTGTTTTTT	CSVGRLAGGGTGELFF	TRBV29-1	NA	TRBD2	TRBJ2-2
TGTGCCGGCACCCCAGCCCCAGCCGGCACGTACTTC	CAGTPAPAGTYF	TRBV12-3/TRBV12-4	medium-sized	NA	TRBJ2-7
TGCAGTGGGGACCTCCAAGAGACCCAGTACTTC	CSGDLQETQYF	TRBV20-1	many	NA	TRBJ2-5
TGCAGTGCTAGAGATCAAGGGGCAGGGAACTATGGCTACACCTTC	CSARDQGAGNYGYTF	TRBV20-1	medium-sized	NA	TRBJ1-2
TGTGCCAGCAGTTTTATCACCCCACCGGAAGGGTCCAGTAGGGAGCTGTTTTTT	CASSFITPPEGSSRELFF	TRBV28	NA	NA	TRBJ2-2
TGTGCTAGTGGTTTGGGATATGAGCAGTTCTTC	CASGLGYEQFF	TRBV12-5	NA	NA	TRBJ2-1
TGCAGTGCTAGGGTCCCGGGACTAGCGGGAGGACCAAACAATGAGCAGTTCTTC	CSARVPGLAGGPNNEQFF	TRBV20-1	few	TRBD2	TRBJ2-1
TGTGCCAGCAGCCAAGTCCTCACCGCCAGCACAGATACGCAGTATTTT	CASSQVLTASTDTQYF	TRBV4-2	medium-sized	NA	TRBJ2-3
TGCAGTGCTAACCCTAGCCCAATTGGGGGGGAGTTCTTC	CSANPSPIGGEFF	TRBV20-1	NA	TRBD2	TRBJ2-1
TGTGCCAGCAGTGTGAACTGGGGATACAATGAGCAGTTCTTC	CASSVNWGYNEQFF	TRBV12-3/TRBV12-4	NA	NA	TRBJ2-1
TGTGCCAGCAGCTTAGAGCGGACAGCTAAAGAGACCCAGTACTTC	CASSLERTAKETQYF	TRBV7-2	NA	NA	TRBJ2-5
TGCAGTGCTAGAGATAACCAGGTTAACTACAATGAGCAGTTCTTC	CSARDNQVNYNEQFF	TRBV20-1	NA	NA	TRBJ2-1
TGTGCCATCAGTGAGGGAGAAGGGCAGGGGACGACTGAAGCTTTCTTT	CAISEGEGQGTTEAFF	TRBV10-3	few	NA	TRBJ1-1
TGTGCCAGCAGGTCCGGGACTAGCGGGAGGGTATCAAATGAGCAGTTCTTC	CASRSGTSGRVSNEQFF	TRBV5-6	NA	TRBD2	TRBJ2-1
TGCGCCAGCAGCCAAGATTCACAGGGATATTCTGGAAACACCATATATTTT	CASSQDSQGYSGNTIYF	TRBV4-1	many	NA	TRBJ1-3
TGCAGTGCTGGAGACGGGACTAGCGGAACACAAGAGACCCAGTACTTC	CSAGDGTSGTQETQYF	TRBV20-1	few	TRBD2	TRBJ2-5
TGTGCCAGCGGGTCAGTTCACTCTGGAAACACCATATATTTT	CASGSVHSGNTIYF	TRBV28	NA	NA	TRBJ1-3
TGCAGTGCTGTCGACAGGGGACGAGGAGATACGCAGTATTTT	CSAVDRGRGDTQYF	TRBV20-1	many	TRBD1	TRBJ2-3
TGCAGTGCTAGAGATTTTGGACTCCACGCGCAGACCCAGTACTTC	CSARDFGLHAQTQYF	TRBV20-1	NA	NA	TRBJ2-5
TGTGCCAGCAGTGAATTGGCTAGCGGTGGGGAGACCCAGTACTTC	CASSELASGGETQYF	TRBV25-1	NA	TRBD2	TRBJ2-5
TGTGCCAGCAGTGTAGGGAGGAACACTGGAGCTTTCTTT	CASSVGRNTGAFF	TRBV25-1	NA	NA	TRBJ1-1
TGTGCCAGCTCATCTGACCAGGAGACCCAGTACTTC	CASSSDQETQYF	TRBV18	many	NA	TRBJ2-5
TGCAGCGTTGAAGAGAGTGAGCAGTTCTTC	CSVEESEQFF	TRBV29-1	few	NA	TRBJ2-1
TGTGCCACCAGTGATGGAGGGATTACAGATACGCAGTATTTT	CATSDGGITDTQYF	TRBV24-1	NA	NA	TRBJ2-3
TGTGCCTGGAACCGACTAGCGGGAGAGAATGAGCAGTTCTTC	CAWNRLAGENEQFF	TRBV30	NA	TRBD2	TRBJ2-1
TGCAGTGCTAACGGACAGGGGGGGACTGAAGCTTTCTTT	CSANGQGGTEAFF	TRBV20-1	NA	TRBD1	TRBJ1-1
TGTGCCAGCAGTTTAACCGATAATTCACCCCTCCACTTT	CASSLTDNSPLHF	TRBV27	NA	NA	TRBJ1-6
TGTGCCAGCAGCCAAGAGGGGGTATGGAGCAATCAGCCCCAGCATTTT	CASSQEGVWSNQPQHF	TRBV4-2	medium-sized	NA	TRBJ1-5
TGTGCCAGCAGCTTGGACGGGAAGGGGGTGCTTTTT	CASSLDGKGVLF	TRBV5-4	many	NA	TRBJ2-2
TGCAGTGCTAGAGTCATGACAGGATCTAATGAAAAACTGTTTTTT	CSARVMTGSNEKLFF	TRBV20-1	NA	NA	TRBJ1-4
TGCGCCAGCAGCCAAGAGGGGAGCGGGGGCTACGAGCAGTACTTC	CASSQEGSGGYEQYF	TRBV4-3	NA	TRBD2	TRBJ2-7
TGCGCCAGCAGCCAAGAGTGGGACACCGGGGAGCTGTTTTTT	CASSQEWDTGELFF	TRBV4-3	NA	NA	TRBJ2-2
TGTGCCAGCAGTCCTGGCCGGGACCTCGATTTTCTATACAATGAGCAGTTCTTC	CASSPGRDLDFLYNEQFF	TRBV28	medium-sized	NA	TRBJ2-1
TGTGCCAGCAGTTTCGGCGGGAGTTCCTACAATGAGCAGTTCTTC	CASSFGGSSYNEQFF	TRBV12-3/TRBV12-4	few	TRBD2	TRBJ2-1
TGTGCCAGCAGAACCGACACCTTGGGAGGCTACACCTTC	CASRTDTLGGYTF	TRBV12-3/TRBV12-4	few	NA	TRBJ1-2
TGTGCCAGCAGTCCCGACTTGGGAGGCTACACCTTC	CASSPDLGGYTF	TRBV12-3/TRBV12-4	NA	NA	TRBJ1-2
TGCAGTGCTAGAGACGGGACCAGCGTAACCGGGGAGCTGTTTTTT	CSARDGTSVTGELFF	TRBV20-1	NA	NA	TRBJ2-2
TGTGCCAGCTCACCAGGCATAGGGAACACTGATGCTTTCTTT	CASSPGIGNTDAFF	TRBV18	NA	NA	TRBJ1-1
TGTGCCAGCAGCCCCTTCCCACTGTACTCCTACAATGAGCAGTTCTTC	CASSPFPLYSYNEQFF	TRBV9	NA	NA	TRBJ2-1
TGTGCCATCAGTGAGTCGGACAGCCCTAACTATGGCTACACCTTC	CAISESDSPNYGYTF	TRBV10-3	few	NA	TRBJ1-2